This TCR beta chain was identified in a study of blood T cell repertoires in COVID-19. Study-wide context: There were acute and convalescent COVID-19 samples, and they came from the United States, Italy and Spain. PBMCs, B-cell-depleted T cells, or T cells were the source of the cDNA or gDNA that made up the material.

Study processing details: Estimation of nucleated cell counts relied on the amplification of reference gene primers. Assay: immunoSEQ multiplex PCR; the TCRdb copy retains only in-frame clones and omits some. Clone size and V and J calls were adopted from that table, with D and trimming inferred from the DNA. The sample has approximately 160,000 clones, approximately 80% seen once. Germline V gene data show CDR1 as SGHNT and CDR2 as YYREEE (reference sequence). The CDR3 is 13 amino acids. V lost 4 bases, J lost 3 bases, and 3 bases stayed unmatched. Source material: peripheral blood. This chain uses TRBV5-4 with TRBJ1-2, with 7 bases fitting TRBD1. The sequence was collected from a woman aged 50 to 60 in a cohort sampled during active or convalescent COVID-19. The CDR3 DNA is TGTGCCAGCAGCCTGGACAGGTACTATGGCTACACCTTC. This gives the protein CASSLDRYYGYTF. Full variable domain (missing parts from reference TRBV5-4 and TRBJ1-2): ETGVTQSPTHLIKTRGQQVTLRCSSQSGHNTVSWYQQALGQGPQFIFQYYREEENGRGNFPPRFSGLQFPNYSSELNVNALELDDSALYLCASSLDRYYGYTFGSGTRLTVV.